This T cell receptor beta chain was documented in a study of blood T cell repertoires in COVID-19. Trimming took 0 bases from V and 0 from J, leaving 12 bases between them. From germline, CDR1 is MNHNS and CDR2 SASEGT. There are 17 residues in the CDR3. Clones were sequenced by immunoSEQ multiplex PCR, and TCRdb holds only the in-frame ones, with some missing. The repertoire has about 180,000 clones, around 85% of them found once; the top ten carry more than 5%. The gene calls are TRBV6-1 and TRBJ2-4, with D perhaps TRBD2 (6 bases). This receptor was identified in a man aged 35-49 years who had recovered from COVID-19. The sequenced material came from PBMCs or T cells enriched from blood (not recorded which). The chain's CDR3 is CASSEATGLLAKNIQYF. CDR3 DNA: TGTGCCAGCAGTGAAGCAACCGGACTACTAGCCAAAAACATTCAGTACTTC.